This note documents a single T cell receptor (beta chain) sequence. This clonotype came up many times. Its specific antigen is unknown. No base quality information exists; no much larger clone differs at one position. This sample was taken from a study of regulatory T cells in long-lasting Graves disease (dated by TCRdb to about 2021). Study-level background: To count as having persistent Graves' disease, a patient had to have received antithyroid drug treatment for over 5 years with TSH receptor autoantibodies remaining persistently positive. The study took place in China and was registered as a clinical trial. Antithyroid drugs had been taken for about 10.3 years on average by persistent Graves' disease patients in the clinical cohort. Persistent Graves' disease patients were compared with newly diagnosed Graves' disease patients by peripheral blood TCR sequencing and RNA sequencing. A total of 33 samples were covered by TCR sequencing, comprising some 13 persistent and around 20 newly diagnosed Graves' disease patients. General study outcomes and caveats: Lower TCR Shannon entropy and fewer highly expanded clones were observed in persistent Graves' disease patients than in newly diagnosed patients, which suggested clonal expansion. More public clonotypes were shared among persistent patients (more than 2,500) than among newly diagnosed patients (966). TRBV28, TRBJ1-2 and TRBJ2-5 were preferentially used in persistent disease, while TRBV20-1 and TRBJ2-1 were favored in newly diagnosed disease. Sequencing and analysis were limited to the TCR beta chain. Only peripheral blood was studied, because thyroid tissue, the primary lesion, was inaccessible. The authors acknowledged the small sample size as a limitation that may reduce accuracy.

Libraries came from multiplex PCR. Sequencing was carried out with an Illumina HiSeq 4000. To build TCR beta libraries, CDR3 regions were amplified by Arm-PCR using iRepertoire HTBI primers. PCR products were gel purified before sequencing. The authors processed their data as follows. Gene usage analysis of CDR3 amino acid clonotypes relied on the roughly 60 TRBV and 14 TRBJ segments identified across samples. COPE and FqMerger were used to merge filtered high-quality paired reads into contigs. BLAST was used to align contigs to IMGT TRBV, TRBD and TRBJ reference genes, with CDR3 defined following IMGT. Any clonotype with a frequency above 0.1% was counted as a highly expanded clone. Shannon entropy was used to measure repertoire diversity, and the Gini coefficient was used to measure V-J evenness. Public clonotypes were defined as clonotypes shared by more than one individual. The raw public reads went through TCRdb reprocessing: fastp at Q25, MiXCR clone calling, in-frame beta chains kept. Rows are combined by CDR3 protein, so each entry shows the most common genes and DNA. These V and J calls rely on TCRdb rather than the paper's analysis. Across this sample there are 650,000 to 700,000 distinct CDR3 sequences, with about 30% seen only once. Roughly 40% of the sample goes to the ten largest clones.

Per the publication, the time point label means: persistent/refractory GD, antithyroid drugs over 5 years with positive TRAb. RNA was extracted from PBMCs in TRIzol for both TCR sequencing and RNA sequencing. The diagnosis of Graves' disease followed American Thyroid Association guidelines. Patients for the study were recruited at an endocrinology department in Xi'an, China. Each patient gave 8.5 to 9.5 milliliters of peripheral blood, collected in an EDTA anticoagulant tube. Ficoll Paque Plus density gradient separation was used to isolate PBMCs, and no further T cell sorting was done. An Agilent 2100 Bioanalyzer and agarose gel were used to check RNA quality, while a NanoDrop 2000 measured RNA concentration. CDR1 SGHAT and CDR2 FQNNGV are derived from the germline V gene. From the cysteine up to the phenylalanine, the CDR3 has a length of 14 residues. Just CDR3 DNA is preserved here, 42 bases in frame from base 1. Trimming takes 6 bases off V and 10 bases off J; junction bases not matched to a gene: 8.

This specimen consisted of peripheral blood mononuclear cells (PBMCs), obtained when the disease was refractory, from a patient treated with antithyroid drugs. The sequence links TRBV11-2 to TRBJ1-6; TRBD1 agrees with 8 junctional bases. This receptor was taken from a female donor with Graves disease. The CDR3 region has the sequence CASSIDRGKSPLHF. Here is the DNA: TGTGCCAGCAGTATAGACAGGGGTAAATCACCCCTCCACTTT.